This TCR beta chain emerged from a study of cytomegalovirus exposure and HLA in healthy donors. This clone was seen only a few times. No antigen is known for it. Trimming cost V 5 bases and J 7 bases; bases outside gene matches: 9. Looked up from germline, CDR1 is SGHDT and CDR2 is YYEEEE. The CDR3 totals 14 residues. Vbeta (60) and Jbeta (13) primers were used in the PCR. Profiled with immunoSEQ multiplex PCR; TCRdb holds only in-frame clones, not every one. The repertoire holds 100,000 to 120,000 clones, 9.5% to 15% seen once, with approximately 16% in the top ten. General study results and limits: In vitro assays verified that a few CMV-associated chains recognized CMV antigens specifically. Prediction of most subjects' HLA-A and HLA-B alleles by TCR beta sequences was reportedly accurate.

This TCR was sampled from a middle-aged man in good health and CMV-seropositive. Specimen: PBMCs. V and J are TRBV5-6 and TRBJ2-1; 7 nucleotides align to TRBD1. The chain's CDR3 is CASSWGQRTNEQFF. DNA of the CDR3: TGTGCCAGCAGTTGGGGACAGCGAACTAATGAGCAGTTCTTC. The entire variable domain, with the rest obtained from reference TRBV5-6 and TRBJ2-1, is as follows: DAGVTQSPTHLIKTRGQQVTLRCSPKSGHDTVSWYQQALGQGPQFIFQYYEEEERQRGNFPDRFSGHQFPNYSSELNVNALLLGDSALYLCASSWGQRTNEQFFGPGTRLTVL.